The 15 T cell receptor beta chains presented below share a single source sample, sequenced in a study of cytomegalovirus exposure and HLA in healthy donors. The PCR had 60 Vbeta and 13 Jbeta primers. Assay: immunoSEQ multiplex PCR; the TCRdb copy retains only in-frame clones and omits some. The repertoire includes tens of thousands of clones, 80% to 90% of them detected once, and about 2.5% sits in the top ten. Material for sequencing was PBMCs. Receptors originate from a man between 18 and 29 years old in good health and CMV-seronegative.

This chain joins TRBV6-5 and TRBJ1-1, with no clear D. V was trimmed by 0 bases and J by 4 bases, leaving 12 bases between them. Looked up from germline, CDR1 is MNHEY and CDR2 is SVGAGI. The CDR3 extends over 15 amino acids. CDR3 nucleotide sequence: TGTGCCAGCAGTTACTCGAGACACCTAATCACTGAAGCTTTCTTT. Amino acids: CASSYSRHLITEAFF.

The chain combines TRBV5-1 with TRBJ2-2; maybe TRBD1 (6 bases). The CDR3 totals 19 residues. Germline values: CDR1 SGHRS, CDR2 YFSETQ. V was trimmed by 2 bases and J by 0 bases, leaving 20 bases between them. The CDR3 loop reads CASSLQKTGLPANTGELFF. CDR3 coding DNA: TGCGCCAGCAGCTTACAAAAGACAGGCCTCCCCGCGAACACCGGGGAGCTGTTTTTT.

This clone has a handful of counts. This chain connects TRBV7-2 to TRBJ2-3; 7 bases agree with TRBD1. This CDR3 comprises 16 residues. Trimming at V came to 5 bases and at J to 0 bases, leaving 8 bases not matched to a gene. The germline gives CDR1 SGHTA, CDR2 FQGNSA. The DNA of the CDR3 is TGTGCCAGCAGCCAAAGACAGGGTGGGAGCACAGATACGCAGTATTTT. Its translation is CASSQRQGGSTDTQYF.

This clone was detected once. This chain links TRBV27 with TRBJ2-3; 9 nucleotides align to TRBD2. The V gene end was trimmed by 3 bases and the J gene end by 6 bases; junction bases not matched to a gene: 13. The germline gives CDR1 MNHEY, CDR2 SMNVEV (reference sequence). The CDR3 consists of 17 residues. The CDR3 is CASSFHSAGGKVDTQYF. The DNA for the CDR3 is TGTGCCAGCAGTTTCCACTCAGCGGGAGGAAAAGTCGATACGCAGTATTTT.

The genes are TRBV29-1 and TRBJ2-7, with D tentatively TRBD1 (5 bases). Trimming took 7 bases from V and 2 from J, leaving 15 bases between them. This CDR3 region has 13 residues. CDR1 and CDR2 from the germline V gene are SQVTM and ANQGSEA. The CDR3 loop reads CSATTATPYEQYF. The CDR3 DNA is TGCAGCGCCACGACAGCCACCCCCTACGAGCAGTACTTC.

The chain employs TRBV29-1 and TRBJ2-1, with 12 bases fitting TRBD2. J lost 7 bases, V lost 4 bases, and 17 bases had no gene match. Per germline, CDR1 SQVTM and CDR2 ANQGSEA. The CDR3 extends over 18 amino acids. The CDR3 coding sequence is TGCAGCGTTGTAGTACCTAGCGGGAGGGCCTTCCCTTTAAATGAGCAGTTCTTC. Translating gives CSVVVPSGRAFPLNEQFF.

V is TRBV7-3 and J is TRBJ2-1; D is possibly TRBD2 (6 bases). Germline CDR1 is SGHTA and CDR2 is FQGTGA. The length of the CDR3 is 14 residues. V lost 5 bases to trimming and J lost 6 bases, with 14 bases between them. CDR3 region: CASSPGLGGNEQFF. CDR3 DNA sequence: TGTGCCAGCAGCCCGGGTCTGGGGGGCAATGAGCAGTTCTTC.

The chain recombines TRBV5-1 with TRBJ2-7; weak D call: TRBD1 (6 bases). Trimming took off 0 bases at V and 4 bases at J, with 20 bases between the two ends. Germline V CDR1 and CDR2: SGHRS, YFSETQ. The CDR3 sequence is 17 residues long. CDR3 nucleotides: TGCGCCAGCAGCTTGGTGTCTGCAGGGGCGAACCTATACGAGCAGTACTTC. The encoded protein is CASSLVSAGANLYEQYF.

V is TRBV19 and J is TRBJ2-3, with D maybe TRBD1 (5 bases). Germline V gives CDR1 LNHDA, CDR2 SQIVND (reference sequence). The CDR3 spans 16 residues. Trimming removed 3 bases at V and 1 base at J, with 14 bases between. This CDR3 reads CASSIPQGSGTDTQYF. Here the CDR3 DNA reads TGTGCCAGTAGTATCCCTCAGGGAAGCGGCACAGATACGCAGTATTTT.

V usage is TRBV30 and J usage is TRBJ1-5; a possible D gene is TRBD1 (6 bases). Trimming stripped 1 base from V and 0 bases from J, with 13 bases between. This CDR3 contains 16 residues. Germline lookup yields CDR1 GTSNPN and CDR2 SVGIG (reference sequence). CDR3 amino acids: CAWSGETGRSNQPQHF. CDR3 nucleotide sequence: TGTGCCTGGAGTGGGGAGACAGGCCGTAGCAATCAGCCCCAGCATTTT.

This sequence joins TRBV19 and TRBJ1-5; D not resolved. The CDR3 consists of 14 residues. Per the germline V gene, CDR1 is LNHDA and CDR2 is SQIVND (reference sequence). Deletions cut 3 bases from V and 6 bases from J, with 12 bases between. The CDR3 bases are TGTGCCAGTAGTATCGCCGGGGTTACTCAGCCCCAGCATTTT. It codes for CASSIAGVTQPQHF.

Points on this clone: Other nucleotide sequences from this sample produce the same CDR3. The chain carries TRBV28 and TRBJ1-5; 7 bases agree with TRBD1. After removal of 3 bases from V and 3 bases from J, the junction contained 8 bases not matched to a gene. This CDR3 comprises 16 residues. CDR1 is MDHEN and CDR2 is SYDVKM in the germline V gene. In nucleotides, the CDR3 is TGTGCCAGCAGTTTGCCCGGGACAGCCTACAATCAGCCCCAGCATTTT. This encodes CASSLPGTAYNQPQHF. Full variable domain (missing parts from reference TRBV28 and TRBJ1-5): DVKVTQSSRYLVKRTGEKVFLECVQDMDHENMFWYRQDPGLGLRLIYFSYDVKMKEKGDIPEGYSVSREKKERFSLILESASTNQTSMYLCASSLPGTAYNQPQHFGDGTRLSIL.

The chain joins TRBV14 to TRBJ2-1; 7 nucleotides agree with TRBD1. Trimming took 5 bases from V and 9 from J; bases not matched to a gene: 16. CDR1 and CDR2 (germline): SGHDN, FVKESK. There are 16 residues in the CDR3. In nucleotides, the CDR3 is TGTGCCAGCAGCTGGACGGGACAGCAACTTCGCGCTGAGCAGTTCTTC. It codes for CASSWTGQQLRAEQFF.

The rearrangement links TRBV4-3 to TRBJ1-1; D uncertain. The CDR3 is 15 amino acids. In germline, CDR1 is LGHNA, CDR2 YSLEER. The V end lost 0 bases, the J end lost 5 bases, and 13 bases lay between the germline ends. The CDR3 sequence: CASSQDEELGTEAFF. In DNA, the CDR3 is TGCGCCAGCAGCCAAGACGAAGAGCTCGGGACTGAAGCTTTCTTT.

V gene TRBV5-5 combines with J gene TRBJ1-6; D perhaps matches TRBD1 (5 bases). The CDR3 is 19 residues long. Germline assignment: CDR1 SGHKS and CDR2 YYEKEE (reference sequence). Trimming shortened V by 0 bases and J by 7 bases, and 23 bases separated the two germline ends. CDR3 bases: TGTGCCAGCAGCTTGGCTTTTCAATCGGGGGTGGCTCGGAATTCACCCCTCCACTTT. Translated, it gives CASSLAFQSGVARNSPLHF.